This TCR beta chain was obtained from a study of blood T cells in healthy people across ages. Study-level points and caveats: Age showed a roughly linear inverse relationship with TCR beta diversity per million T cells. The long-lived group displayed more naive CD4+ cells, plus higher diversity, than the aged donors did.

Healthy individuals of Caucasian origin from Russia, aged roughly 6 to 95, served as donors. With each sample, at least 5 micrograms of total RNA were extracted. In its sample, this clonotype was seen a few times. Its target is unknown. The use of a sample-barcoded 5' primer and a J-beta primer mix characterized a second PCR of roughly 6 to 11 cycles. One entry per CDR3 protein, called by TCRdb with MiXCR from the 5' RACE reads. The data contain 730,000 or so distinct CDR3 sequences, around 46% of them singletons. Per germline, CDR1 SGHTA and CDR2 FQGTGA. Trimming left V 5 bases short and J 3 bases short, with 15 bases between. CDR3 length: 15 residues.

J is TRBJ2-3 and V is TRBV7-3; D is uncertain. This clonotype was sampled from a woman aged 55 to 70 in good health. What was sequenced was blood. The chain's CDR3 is CASSPRLRRTDTQYF. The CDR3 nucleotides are TGTGCCAGCAGCCCCCGTTTGAGACGGACAGATACGCAGTATTTT.